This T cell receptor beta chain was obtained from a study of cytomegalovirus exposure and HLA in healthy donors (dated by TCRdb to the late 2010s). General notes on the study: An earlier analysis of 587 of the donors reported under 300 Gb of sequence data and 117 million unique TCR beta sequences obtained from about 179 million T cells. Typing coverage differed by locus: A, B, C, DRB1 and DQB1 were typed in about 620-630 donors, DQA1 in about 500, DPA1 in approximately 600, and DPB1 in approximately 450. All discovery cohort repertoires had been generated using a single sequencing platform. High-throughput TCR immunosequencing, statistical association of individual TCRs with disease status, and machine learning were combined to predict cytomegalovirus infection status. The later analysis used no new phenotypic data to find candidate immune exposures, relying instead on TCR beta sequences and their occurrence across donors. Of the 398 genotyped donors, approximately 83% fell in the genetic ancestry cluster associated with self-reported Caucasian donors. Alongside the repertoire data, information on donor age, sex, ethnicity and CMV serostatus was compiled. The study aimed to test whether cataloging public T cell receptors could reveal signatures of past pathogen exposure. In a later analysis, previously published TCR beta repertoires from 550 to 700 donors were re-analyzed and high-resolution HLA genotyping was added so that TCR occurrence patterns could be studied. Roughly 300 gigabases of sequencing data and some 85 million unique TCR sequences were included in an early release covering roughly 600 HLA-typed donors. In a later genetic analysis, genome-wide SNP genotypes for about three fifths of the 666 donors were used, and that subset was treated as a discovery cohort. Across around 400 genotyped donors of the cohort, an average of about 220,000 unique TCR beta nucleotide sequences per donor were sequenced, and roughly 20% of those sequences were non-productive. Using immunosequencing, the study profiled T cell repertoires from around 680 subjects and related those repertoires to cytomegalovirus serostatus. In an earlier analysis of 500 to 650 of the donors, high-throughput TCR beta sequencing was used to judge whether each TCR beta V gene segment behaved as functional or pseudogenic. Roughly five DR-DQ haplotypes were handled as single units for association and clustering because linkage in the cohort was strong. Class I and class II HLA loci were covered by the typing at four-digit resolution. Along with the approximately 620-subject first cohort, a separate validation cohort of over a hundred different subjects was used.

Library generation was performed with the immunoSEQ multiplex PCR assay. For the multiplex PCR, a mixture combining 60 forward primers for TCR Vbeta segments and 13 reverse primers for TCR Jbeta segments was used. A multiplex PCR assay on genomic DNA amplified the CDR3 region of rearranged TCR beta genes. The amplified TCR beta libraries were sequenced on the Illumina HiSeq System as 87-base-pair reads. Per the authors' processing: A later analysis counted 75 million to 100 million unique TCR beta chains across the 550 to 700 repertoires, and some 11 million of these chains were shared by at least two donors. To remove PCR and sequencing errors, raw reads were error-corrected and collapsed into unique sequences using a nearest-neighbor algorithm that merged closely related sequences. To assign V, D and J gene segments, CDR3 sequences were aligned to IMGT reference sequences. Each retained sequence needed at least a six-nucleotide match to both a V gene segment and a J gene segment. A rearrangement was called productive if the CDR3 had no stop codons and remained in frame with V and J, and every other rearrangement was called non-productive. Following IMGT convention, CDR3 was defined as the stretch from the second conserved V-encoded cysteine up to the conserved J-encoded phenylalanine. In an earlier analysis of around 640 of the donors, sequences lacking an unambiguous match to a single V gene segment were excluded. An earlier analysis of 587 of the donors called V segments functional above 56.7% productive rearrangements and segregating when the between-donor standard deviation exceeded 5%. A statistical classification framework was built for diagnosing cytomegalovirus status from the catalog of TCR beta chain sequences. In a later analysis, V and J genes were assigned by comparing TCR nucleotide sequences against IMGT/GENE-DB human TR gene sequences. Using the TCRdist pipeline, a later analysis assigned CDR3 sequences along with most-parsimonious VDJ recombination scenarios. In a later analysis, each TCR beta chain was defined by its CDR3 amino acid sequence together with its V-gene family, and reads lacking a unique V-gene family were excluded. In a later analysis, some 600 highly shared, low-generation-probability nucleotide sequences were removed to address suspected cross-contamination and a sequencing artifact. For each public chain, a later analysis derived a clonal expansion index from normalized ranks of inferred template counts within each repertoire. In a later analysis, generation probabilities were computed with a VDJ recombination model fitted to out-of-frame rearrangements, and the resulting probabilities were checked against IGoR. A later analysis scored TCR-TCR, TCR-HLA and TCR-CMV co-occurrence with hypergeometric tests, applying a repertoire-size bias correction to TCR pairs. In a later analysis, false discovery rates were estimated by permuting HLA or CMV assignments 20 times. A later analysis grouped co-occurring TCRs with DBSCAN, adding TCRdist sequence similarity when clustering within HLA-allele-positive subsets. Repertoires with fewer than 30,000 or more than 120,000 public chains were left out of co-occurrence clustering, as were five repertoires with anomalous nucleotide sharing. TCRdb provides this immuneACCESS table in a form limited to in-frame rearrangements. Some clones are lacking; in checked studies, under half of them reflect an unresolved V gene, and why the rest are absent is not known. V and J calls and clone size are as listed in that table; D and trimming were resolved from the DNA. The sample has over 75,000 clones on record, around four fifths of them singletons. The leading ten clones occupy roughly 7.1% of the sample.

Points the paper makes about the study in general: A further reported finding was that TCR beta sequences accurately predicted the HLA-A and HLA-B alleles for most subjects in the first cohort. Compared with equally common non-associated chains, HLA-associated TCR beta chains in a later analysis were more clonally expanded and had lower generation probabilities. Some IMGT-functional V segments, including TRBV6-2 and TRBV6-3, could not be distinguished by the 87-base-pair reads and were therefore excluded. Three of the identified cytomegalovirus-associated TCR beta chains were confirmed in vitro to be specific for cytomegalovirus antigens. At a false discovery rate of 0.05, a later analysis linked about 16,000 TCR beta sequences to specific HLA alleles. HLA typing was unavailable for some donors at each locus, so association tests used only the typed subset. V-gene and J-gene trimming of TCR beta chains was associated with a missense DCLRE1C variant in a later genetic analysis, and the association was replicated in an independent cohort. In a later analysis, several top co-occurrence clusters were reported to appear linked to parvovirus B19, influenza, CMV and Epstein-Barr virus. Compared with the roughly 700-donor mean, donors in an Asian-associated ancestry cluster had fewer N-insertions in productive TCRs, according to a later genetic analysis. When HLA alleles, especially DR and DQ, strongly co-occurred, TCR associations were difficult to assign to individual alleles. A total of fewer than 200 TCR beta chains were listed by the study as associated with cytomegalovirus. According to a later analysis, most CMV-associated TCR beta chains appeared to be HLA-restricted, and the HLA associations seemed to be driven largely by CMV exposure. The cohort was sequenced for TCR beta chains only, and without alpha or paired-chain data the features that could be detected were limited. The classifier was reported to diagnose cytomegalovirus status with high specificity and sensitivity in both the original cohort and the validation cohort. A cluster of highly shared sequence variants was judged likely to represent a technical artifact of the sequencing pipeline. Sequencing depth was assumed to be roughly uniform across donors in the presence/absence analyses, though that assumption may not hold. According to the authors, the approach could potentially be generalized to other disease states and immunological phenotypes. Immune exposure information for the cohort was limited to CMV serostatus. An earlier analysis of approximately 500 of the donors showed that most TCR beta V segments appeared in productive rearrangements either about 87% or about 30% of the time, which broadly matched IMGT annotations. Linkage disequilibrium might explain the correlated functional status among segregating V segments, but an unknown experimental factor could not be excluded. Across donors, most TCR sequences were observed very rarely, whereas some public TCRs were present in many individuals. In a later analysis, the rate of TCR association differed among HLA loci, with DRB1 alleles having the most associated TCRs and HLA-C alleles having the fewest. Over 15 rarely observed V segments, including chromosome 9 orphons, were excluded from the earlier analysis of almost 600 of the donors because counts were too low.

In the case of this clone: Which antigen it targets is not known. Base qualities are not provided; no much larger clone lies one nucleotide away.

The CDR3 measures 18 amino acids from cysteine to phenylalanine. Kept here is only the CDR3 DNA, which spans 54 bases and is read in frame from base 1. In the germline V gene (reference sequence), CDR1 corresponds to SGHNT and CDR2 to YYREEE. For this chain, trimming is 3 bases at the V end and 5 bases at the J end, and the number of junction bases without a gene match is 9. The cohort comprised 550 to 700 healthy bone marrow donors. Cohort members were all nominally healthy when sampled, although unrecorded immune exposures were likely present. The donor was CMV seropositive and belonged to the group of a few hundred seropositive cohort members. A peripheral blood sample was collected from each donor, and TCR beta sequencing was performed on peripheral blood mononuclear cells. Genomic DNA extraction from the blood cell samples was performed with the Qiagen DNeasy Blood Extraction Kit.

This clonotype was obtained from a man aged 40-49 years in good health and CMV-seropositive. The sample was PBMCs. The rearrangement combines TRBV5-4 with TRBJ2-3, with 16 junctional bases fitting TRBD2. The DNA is TGTGCCAGCAGCTCAATTTCGGGACTAGCGGGGGGGGGAGATACGCAGTATTTT. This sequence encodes CASSSISGLAGGGDTQYF. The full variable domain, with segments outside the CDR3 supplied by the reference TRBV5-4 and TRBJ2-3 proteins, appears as ETGVTQSPTHLIKTRGQQVTLRCSSQSGHNTVSWYQQALGQGPQFIFQYYREEENGRGNFPPRFSGLQFPNYSSELNVNALELDDSALYLCASSSISGLAGGGDTQYFGPGTRLTVL.